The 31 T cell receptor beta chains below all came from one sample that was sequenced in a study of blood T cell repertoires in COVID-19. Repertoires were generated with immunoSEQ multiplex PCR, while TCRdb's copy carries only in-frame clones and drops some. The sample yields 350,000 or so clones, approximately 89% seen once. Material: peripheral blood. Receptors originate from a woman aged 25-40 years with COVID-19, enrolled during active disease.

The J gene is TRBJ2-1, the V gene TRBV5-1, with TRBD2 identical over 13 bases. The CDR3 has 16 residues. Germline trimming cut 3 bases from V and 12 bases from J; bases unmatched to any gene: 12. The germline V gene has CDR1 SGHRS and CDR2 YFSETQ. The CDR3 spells CASSSQLAGGYSVQFF. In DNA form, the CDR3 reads TGCGCCAGCAGCTCCCAACTAGCGGGAGGGTACTCGGTGCAGTTCTTC. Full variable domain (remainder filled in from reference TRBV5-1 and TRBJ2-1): KAGVTQTPRYLIKTRGQQVTLSCSPISGHRSVSWYQQTPGQGLQFLFEYFSETQRNKGNFPGRFSGRQFSNSRSEMNVSTLELGDSALYLCASSSQLAGGYSVQFFGPGTRLTVL.

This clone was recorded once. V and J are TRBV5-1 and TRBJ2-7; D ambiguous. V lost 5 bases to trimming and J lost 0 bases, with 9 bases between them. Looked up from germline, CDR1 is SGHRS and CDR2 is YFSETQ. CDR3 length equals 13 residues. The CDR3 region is CASSSISSYEQYF. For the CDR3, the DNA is TGCGCCAGCAGTAGTATTAGCTCCTACGAGCAGTACTTC. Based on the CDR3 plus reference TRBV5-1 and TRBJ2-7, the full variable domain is KAGVTQTPRYLIKTRGQQVTLSCSPISGHRSVSWYQQTPGQGLQFLFEYFSETQRNKGNFPGRFSGRQFSNSRSEMNVSTLELGDSALYLCASSSISSYEQYFGPGTRLTVT.

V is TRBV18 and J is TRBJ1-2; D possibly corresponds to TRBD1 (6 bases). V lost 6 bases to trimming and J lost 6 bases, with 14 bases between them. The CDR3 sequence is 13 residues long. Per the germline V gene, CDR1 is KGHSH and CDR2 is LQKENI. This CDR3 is CASSRQEEDGYTF. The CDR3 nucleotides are TGTGCCAGCTCCCGACAGGAGGAGGATGGCTACACCTTC.

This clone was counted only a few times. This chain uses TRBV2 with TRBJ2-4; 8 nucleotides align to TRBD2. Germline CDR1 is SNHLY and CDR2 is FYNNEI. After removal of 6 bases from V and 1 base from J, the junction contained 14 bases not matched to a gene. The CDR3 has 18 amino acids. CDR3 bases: TGTGCCAGCAGCACGGGACTAGTGACTTATTTGGCCAAAAACATTCAGTACTTC. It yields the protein CASSTGLVTYLAKNIQYF.

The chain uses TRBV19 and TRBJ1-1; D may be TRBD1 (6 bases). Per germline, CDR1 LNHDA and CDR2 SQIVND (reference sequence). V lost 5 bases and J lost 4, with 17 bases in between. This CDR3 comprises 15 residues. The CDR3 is CASSSRWEGGTEAFF. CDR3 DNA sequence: TGTGCCAGTAGTTCCCGCTGGGAAGGGGGCACTGAAGCTTTCTTT.

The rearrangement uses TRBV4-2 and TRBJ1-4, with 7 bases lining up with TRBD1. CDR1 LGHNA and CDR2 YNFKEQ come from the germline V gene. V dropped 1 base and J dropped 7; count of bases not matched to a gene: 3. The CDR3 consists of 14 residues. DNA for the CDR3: TGTGCCAGCAGCCAAGGCAACAGGGGTGAAAAACTGTTTTTT. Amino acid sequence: CASSQGNRGEKLFF.

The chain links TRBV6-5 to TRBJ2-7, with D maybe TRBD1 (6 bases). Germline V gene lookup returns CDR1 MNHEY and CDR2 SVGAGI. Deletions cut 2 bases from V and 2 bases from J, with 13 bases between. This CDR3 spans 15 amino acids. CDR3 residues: CASSYQGTTPYEQYF. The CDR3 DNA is TGTGCCAGCAGTTACCAAGGGACAACTCCCTACGAGCAGTACTTC.

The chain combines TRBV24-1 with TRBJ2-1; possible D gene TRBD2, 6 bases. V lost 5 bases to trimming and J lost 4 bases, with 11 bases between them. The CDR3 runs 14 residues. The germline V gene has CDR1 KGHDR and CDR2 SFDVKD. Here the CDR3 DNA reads TGTGCCACCAGTGGAGGCGGGATATACAATGAGCAGTTCTTC. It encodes CATSGGGIYNEQFF.

In DNA, the CDR3 is TGCGCCAGCAGCTTGGCACTAGGTACCAGGAACACCGGGGAGCTGTTTTTT. It specifies CASSLALGTRNTGELFF. This chain connects TRBV5-1 to TRBJ2-2; perhaps TRBD2 as D (5 bases). The CDR3 spans 17 residues. The V end lost 0 bases, the J end lost 1 base, and 13 bases lay between the germline ends. In germline, CDR1 is SGHRS, CDR2 YFSETQ.

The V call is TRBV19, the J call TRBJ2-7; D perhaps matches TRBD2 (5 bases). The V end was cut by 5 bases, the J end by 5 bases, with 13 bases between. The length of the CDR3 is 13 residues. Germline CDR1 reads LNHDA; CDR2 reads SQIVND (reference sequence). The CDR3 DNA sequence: TGTGCCAGTAGTCACCGGGAAGGAAACGAGCAGTACTTC. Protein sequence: CASSHREGNEQYF.

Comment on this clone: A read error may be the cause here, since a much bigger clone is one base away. CDR3 sequence: CASSRTAGANVLTF. The DNA for the CDR3 is TGTGCCAGCAGTCGGACAGCTGGGGCCAACGTCCTGACTTTC. This chain joins TRBV28 and TRBJ2-6; D is possibly TRBD1 (6 bases). CDR3 size: 14 residues. Germline CDR1 reads MDHEN; CDR2 reads SYDVKM. Trimming took off 5 bases at V and 2 bases at J, with 7 bases between the two ends.

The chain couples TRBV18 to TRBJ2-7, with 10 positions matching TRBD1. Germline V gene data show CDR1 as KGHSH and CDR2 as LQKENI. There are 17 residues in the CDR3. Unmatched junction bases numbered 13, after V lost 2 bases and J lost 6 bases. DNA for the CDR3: TGTGCCAGCTCACCATTCATGGGACAGGGGATCAGTAGCGAGCAGTACTTC. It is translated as CASSPFMGQGISSEQYF.

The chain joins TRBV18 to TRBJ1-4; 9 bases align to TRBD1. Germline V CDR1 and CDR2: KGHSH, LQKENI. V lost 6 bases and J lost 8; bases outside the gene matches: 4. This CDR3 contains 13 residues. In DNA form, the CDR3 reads TGTGCCAGCTCGCCAGGACAGGGGGAAAAACTGTTTTTT. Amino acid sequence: CASSPGQGEKLFF.

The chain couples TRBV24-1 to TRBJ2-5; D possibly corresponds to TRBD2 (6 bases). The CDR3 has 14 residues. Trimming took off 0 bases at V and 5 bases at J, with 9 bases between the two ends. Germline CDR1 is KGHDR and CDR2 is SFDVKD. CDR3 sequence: CATSDLTSRETQYF. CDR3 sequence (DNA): TGTGCCACCAGTGATTTGACTAGCCGGGAGACCCAGTACTTC.

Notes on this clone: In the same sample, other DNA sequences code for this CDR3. The chain's CDR3 is CASSPGLAGYNEQFF. The CDR3 DNA follows: TGTGCCAGTAGTCCCGGACTAGCGGGCTACAATGAGCAGTTCTTC. The chain combines TRBV19 with TRBJ2-1; 11 bases line up with TRBD2. Germline values: CDR1 LNHDA, CDR2 SQIVND (reference sequence). This CDR3 has 15 amino acids. V dropped 5 bases and J dropped 3; count of bases not matched to a gene: 3.

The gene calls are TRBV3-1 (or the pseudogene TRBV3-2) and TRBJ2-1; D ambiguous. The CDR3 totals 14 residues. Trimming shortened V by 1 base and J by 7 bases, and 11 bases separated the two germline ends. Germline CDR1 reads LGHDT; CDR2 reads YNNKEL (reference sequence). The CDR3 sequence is CASSQGTPGNEQFF. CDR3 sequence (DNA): TGTGCCAGCAGCCAAGGAACCCCCGGGAATGAGCAGTTCTTC.

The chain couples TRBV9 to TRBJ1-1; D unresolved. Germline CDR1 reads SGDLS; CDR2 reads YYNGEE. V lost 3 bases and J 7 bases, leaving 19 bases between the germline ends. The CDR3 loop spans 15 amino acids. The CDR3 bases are TGTGCCAGCAGCGCCCAACCTGGGAGGGAGAGTGAAGCTTTCTTT. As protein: CASSAQPGRESEAFF.

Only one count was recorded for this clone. DNA of the CDR3: TGTGCCAGCAGCCCCCCCAGGGCACCCTACGAGCAGTACTTC. Translating gives CASSPPRAPYEQYF. V usage is TRBV28 and J usage is TRBJ2-7; TRBD1 might be the D (5 bases). The CDR3 extends over 14 amino acids. Germline V gene sequence: CDR1 MDHEN, CDR2 SYDVKM. Between the trimmed V and J ends, which lost 6 bases and 2 bases, there was a span of 14 bases.

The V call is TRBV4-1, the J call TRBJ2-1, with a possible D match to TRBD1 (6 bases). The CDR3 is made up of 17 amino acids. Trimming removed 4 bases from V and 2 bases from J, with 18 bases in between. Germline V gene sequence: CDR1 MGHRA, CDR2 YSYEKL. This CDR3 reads CASSRVPGQKAYNEQFF. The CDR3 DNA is TGCGCCAGCAGCCGGGTTCCAGGACAGAAAGCCTACAATGAGCAGTTCTTC.

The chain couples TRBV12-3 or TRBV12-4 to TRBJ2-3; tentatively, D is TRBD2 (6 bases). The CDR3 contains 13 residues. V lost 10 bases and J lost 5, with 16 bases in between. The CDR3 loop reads CATGGSPQDTQYF. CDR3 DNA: TGTGCCACTGGGGGGTCACCACAAGATACGCAGTATTTT.

The CDR3 DNA reads as TGCGCCAGCAGCCTAGGAATATTAGCGGGAGAGATCAAAGGGCAGTACTTC. Protein sequence: CASSLGILAGEIKGQYF. The chain couples TRBV5-1 to TRBJ2-7; 9 bases map to TRBD2. From germline, CDR1 is SGHRS and CDR2 YFSETQ. Unmatched junction bases numbered 20, after V lost 4 bases and J lost 9 bases. CDR3 length equals 17 residues.

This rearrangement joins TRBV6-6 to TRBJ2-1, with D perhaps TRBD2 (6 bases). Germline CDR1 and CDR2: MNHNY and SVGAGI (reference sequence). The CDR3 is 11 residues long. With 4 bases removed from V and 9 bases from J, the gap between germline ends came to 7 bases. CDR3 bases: TGTGCCAGCAGTTTGGGACTTGAGCAGTTCTTC. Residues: CASSLGLEQFF.

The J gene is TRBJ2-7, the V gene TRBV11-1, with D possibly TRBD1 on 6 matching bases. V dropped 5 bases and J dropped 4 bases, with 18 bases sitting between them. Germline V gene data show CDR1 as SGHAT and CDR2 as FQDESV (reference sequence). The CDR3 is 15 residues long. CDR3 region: CASSPRAKGVYEQYF. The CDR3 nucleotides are TGTGCCAGCAGCCCCAGGGCGAAGGGGGTTTACGAGCAGTACTTC.

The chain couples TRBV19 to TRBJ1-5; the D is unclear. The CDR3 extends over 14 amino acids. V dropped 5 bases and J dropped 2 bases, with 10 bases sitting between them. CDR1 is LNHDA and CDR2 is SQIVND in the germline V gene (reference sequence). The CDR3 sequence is CASSRVSGNQPQHF. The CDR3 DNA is TGTGCCAGTAGTCGGGTTTCGGGCAATCAGCCCCAGCATTTT.

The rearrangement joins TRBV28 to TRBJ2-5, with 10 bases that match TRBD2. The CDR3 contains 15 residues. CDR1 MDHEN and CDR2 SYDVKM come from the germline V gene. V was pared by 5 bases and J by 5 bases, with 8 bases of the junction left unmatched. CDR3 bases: TGTGCCAGCAGTAAGGGACTAGCGCAGGGGGAGACCCAGTACTTC. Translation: CASSKGLAQGETQYF.

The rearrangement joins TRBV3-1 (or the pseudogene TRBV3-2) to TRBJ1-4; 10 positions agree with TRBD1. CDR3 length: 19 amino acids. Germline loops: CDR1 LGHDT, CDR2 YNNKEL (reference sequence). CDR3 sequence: CALNSMDRGILLTNEKLFF. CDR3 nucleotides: TGTGCATTAAACTCCATGGACAGGGGGATTCTTTTAACTAATGAAAAACTGTTTTTT.

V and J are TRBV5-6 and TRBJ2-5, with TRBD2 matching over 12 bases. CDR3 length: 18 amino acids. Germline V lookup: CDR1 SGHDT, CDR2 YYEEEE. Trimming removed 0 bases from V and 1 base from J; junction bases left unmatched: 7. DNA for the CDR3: TGTGCCAGCAGCTTGGAGTCTAGCGGGAGGGCCGGCCAAGAGACCCAGTACTTC. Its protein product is CASSLESSGRAGQETQYF.

DNA for the CDR3: TGTGCCAGCGCCGGACTAGACCGGGGGCCCCAGCATTTT. Its translation is CASAGLDRGPQHF. This chain connects TRBV27 to TRBJ1-5; D unclear. V lost 8 bases and J lost 9, with 17 bases in between. The length of the CDR3 is 13 residues. Germline loops: CDR1 MNHEY, CDR2 SMNVEV (reference sequence).

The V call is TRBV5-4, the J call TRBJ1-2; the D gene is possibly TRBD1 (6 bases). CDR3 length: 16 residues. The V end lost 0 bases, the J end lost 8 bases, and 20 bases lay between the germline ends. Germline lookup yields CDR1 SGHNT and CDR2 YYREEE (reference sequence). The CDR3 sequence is CASSLGRTVDVWGYTF. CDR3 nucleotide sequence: TGTGCCAGCAGCTTGGGTCGGACAGTGGATGTTTGGGGCTACACCTTC.

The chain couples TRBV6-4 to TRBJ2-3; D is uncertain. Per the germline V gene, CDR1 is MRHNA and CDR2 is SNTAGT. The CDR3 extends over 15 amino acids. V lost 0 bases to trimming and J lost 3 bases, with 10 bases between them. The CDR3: CASSDSIESTDTQYF. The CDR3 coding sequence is TGTGCCAGCAGTGACTCGATCGAGTCAACAGATACGCAGTATTTT.

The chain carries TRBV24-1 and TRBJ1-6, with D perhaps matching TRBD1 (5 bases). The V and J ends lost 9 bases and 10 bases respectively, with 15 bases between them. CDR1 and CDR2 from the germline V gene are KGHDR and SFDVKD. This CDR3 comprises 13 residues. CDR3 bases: TGTGCCACCCTCTGGCAGGGTGAATCACCCCTCCACTTT. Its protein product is CATLWQGESPLHF.